Listed here are 7 T cell receptor beta chains from one sample, sequenced in a study of identical twins. TCRdb reprocessed the 5' RACE reads with MiXCR, giving one entry per CDR3 protein. Of about 900,000 distinct CDR3 sequences in the sample, more than 9% were seen once. A further study also used this sample, focusing on yellow fever vaccine responses in identical twins.

The sequenced material came from PBMCs. The receptors derive from a woman aged 18-29 years in good health.

The V gene is TRBV6-2 or TRBV6-3, the J gene TRBJ2-2, with TRBD1 matching 7 bases. This CDR3 is built from 15 residues. In germline, CDR1 is MNHEY, CDR2 SVGEGT. The trim removed 6 bases at V and 3 bases at J, leaving 7 bases unmatched. Here the CDR3 reads CASSPGQADTGELFF. In nucleotides, the CDR3 is TGTGCCAGCAGCCCTGGACAGGCTGACACCGGGGAGCTGTTTTTT.

The V gene is TRBV7-9, the J gene TRBJ2-1; D may be TRBD1 (6 bases). The CDR3 extends over 15 amino acids. V shed 5 bases and J shed 2 bases, with 13 bases lying between them. Germline V lookup: CDR1 SEHNR, CDR2 FQNEAQ (reference sequence). In nucleotides, the CDR3 is TGTGCCAGCAGCGCGCAGGGGATAACCTACAATGAGCAGTTCTTC. Protein: CASSAQGITYNEQFF.

The DNA of the CDR3 is TGTGCCAGCAGCCCTCGGGACTACGGGGAGACCCAGTACTTC. This encodes CASSPRDYGETQYF. The gene calls are TRBV3-1 and TRBJ2-5, with 7 bases identical to TRBD2. With 4 bases clipped from V and 5 bases from J, the junction kept 7 bases outside the gene matches. The CDR3 covers 14 residues. The V gene's germline CDR1 is LGHDT and CDR2 YNNKEL (reference sequence).

This clonotype was recorded a few times. The rearrangement links TRBV29-1 to TRBJ2-4, with no clear D. V was pared by 2 bases and J by 0 bases, with 11 bases between. Germline loops: CDR1 SQVTM, CDR2 ANQGSEA. The length of the CDR3 is 15 residues. The CDR3 region has the DNA TGCAGCGTTGAAAGCCGGCTTCTAGCCAAAAACATTCAGTACTTC. Translating gives CSVESRLLAKNIQYF.

A few counts support this clonotype. The chain recombines TRBV29-1 with TRBJ1-1; D is unclear. The germline V and J ends were trimmed by 7 bases and 5 bases, with 11 bases remaining between them. The CDR3 totals 11 residues. Germline assignment: CDR1 SQVTM and CDR2 ANQGSEA. In nucleotides, the CDR3 is TGCAGCGCCTTAGTAAGGACTGAAGCTTTCTTT. Translated, it gives CSALVRTEAFF.

The chain is built from TRBV3-1 and TRBJ2-3, with a possible D match to TRBD2 (6 bases). The CDR3 runs to 16 residues. From germline, CDR1 is LGHDT and CDR2 YNNKEL (reference sequence). Trimming stripped 4 bases from V and 0 bases from J, with 14 bases between. The CDR3 DNA is TGTGCCAGCAGCCGCTCGGGGGTAATGAGCACAGATACGCAGTATTTT. Translated: CASSRSGVMSTDTQYF.

Comments on this clonotype: This CDR3 fails to terminate in the conserved phenylalanine or tryptophan, so it likely reflects a read error. The chain uses TRBV28 and TRBJ2-7; D possibly matches TRBD1 or TRBD2 (5 bases each). CDR3 length equals 20 residues. From germline, CDR1 is MDHEN and CDR2 SYDVKM. Trimming pared 1 base from V and 2 bases from J, leaving 27 bases between. Here the CDR3 DNA reads TGTGCCAGCAGTTTATCCGGGTGGTCGGGGTCACGGACACCGACCTACGAGCAGTACCTC. Encoded protein: CASSLSGWSGSRTPTYEQYL.